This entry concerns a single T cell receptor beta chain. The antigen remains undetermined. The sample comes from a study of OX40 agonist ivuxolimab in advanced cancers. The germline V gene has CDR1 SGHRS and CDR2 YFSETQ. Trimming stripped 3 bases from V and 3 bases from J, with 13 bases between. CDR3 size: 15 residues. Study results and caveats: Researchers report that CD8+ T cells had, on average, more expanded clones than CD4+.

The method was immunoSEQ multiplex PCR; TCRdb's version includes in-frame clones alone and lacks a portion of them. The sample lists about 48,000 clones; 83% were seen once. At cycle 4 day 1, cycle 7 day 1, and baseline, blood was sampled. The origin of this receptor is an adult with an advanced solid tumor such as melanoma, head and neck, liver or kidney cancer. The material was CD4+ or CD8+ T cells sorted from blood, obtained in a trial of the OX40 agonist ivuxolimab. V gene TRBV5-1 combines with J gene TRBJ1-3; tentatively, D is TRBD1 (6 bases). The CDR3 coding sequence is TGCGCCAGCAGCTCTACAGGGAGTAGTGGAAACACCATATATTTT. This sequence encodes CASSSTGSSGNTIYF.